The 30 T cell receptor beta chains listed next were all sequenced from one sample in a study of blood T cells in healthy people across ages. Alongside a J-beta primer mix, a sample-barcoded 5' primer served in a second PCR lasting about 7 to 11 cycles. TCRdb re-analysed the 5' RACE reads in MiXCR, keeping a single row per CDR3 protein. The data contain some 800,000 distinct CDR3 sequences, more than 40% of them singletons. The specimen sequenced was blood. The receptors here all came from a man in his 60s in good health.

J is TRBJ2-5 and V is TRBV20-1; the D gene is possibly TRBD2 (5 bases). Trimming took 6 bases from V and 1 from J, leaving 15 bases between them. The CDR3 contains 14 residues. Germline values: CDR1 DFQATT, CDR2 SNEGSKA (reference sequence). CDR3: CSALRSGVQETQYF. The DNA for the CDR3 is TGCAGTGCCCTACGGTCCGGGGTCCAAGAGACCCAGTACTTC.

The rearrangement joins TRBV25-1 to TRBJ2-3; D possibly corresponds to TRBD2 (6 bases). This CDR3 contains 14 residues. From germline, CDR1 is MGHDK and CDR2 SYGVNS. Trimming pared 8 bases from V and 4 bases from J, leaving 16 bases between. CDR3: CASSAFTGADTQYF. The CDR3 DNA reads TGTGCCAGCTCGGCCTTTACGGGGGCAGATACGCAGTATTTT. Combining the CDR3 with reference TRBV25-1 and TRBJ2-3 gives the whole variable domain EADIYQTPRYLVIGTGKKITLECSQTMGHDKMYWYQQDPGMELHLIHYSYGVNSTEKGDLSSESTVSRIRTEHFPLTLESARPSHTSQYLCASSAFTGADTQYFGPGTRLTVL.

The rearrangement uses TRBV7-2 and TRBJ2-5; 14 bases map to TRBD2. The CDR3 loop spans 16 amino acids. Per germline, CDR1 SGHTA and CDR2 FQGNSA. Trimming removed 5 bases from V and 4 bases from J; junction bases left unmatched: 6. CDR3 sequence reads: CASSPRGLAGAETQYF. The CDR3 DNA reads TGTGCCAGCAGCCCTAGGGGACTAGCGGGGGCAGAGACCCAGTACTTC.

The chain combines TRBV5-1 with TRBJ2-5; D is perhaps TRBD2 (6 bases). The CDR3 is made up of 14 amino acids. Trimming took off 2 bases at V and 5 bases at J, with 13 bases between the two ends. Per the germline V gene, CDR1 is SGHRS and CDR2 is YFSETQ. As DNA, the CDR3 is TGCGCCAGCAGCTTAAAGGCTAGCGTGGAGACCCAGTACTTC. This sequence encodes CASSLKASVETQYF. Filled out from reference TRBV5-1 and TRBJ2-5, the complete variable domain reads KAGVTQTPRYLIKTRGQQVTLSCSPISGHRSVSWYQQTPGQGLQFLFEYFSETQRNKGNFPGRFSGRQFSNSRSEMNVSTLELGDSALYLCASSLKASVETQYFGPGTRLLVL.

For this clonotype: A much larger clone differs from this one at a single base, so this may be a read error. The J gene is TRBJ2-5, the V gene TRBV10-3; the match to TRBD2 covers 7 bases. The CDR3 is made up of 15 amino acids. Germline CDR1 and CDR2: ENHRY and SYGVKD. This chain's CDR3 is CAISESGTAKETEYF. In DNA form, the CDR3 reads TGTGCCATCAGTGAAAGCGGGACGGCTAAAGAGACCGAGTACTTC.

In its sample, this clonotype was seen many times. The J gene is TRBJ2-3, the V gene TRBV11-3, with 7 bases lining up with TRBD2. CDR1 and CDR2 from the germline V gene are SGHNT and YENEEA. The CDR3 is 16 amino acids. The junction had 11 bases not matched to a gene; V was cut back by 5 bases and J by 3 bases. The CDR3 protein is CASSPTRGLVTDTQYF. CDR3 nucleotides: TGTGCCAGCAGCCCGACAAGAGGACTAGTAACAGATACGCAGTATTTT.

The genes are TRBV5-4 and TRBJ1-4; perhaps TRBD1 as D (6 bases). V gave up 4 bases and J gave up 8 bases, with 15 bases separating them. The germline V gene encodes CDR1 SGHNT and CDR2 YYREEE (reference sequence). The CDR3 length is 14 residues. In DNA, the CDR3 is TGTGCCAGCAGCCCCGGGACACGGGACGAAAAACTGTTTTTT. It codes for CASSPGTRDEKLFF.

The rearrangement joins TRBV20-1 to TRBJ2-5; 14 bases align to TRBD2. The CDR3 covers 15 residues. J was trimmed by 7 bases and V by 4 bases; bases with no gene match: 8. Germline V CDR1 and CDR2: DFQATT, SNEGSKA (reference sequence). CDR3 nucleotides: TGCAGTGCTATACGACTAGCGGGGGGGCCCGCGACCCAGTACTTC. This codes for CSAIRLAGGPATQYF.

This clonotype was counted between two and nine times. The chain links TRBV7-3 to TRBJ2-1, with 9 bases lining up with TRBD2. The length of the CDR3 is 15 residues. CDR1 and CDR2 from the germline V gene are SGHTA and FQGTGA. The V gene end was trimmed by 3 bases and the J gene end by 4 bases; junction bases not matched to a gene: 4. The CDR3 reads CASSFLAGPYNEQFF. The CDR3 region has the DNA TGTGCCAGCAGCTTTCTAGCGGGGCCATACAATGAGCAGTTCTTC.

The chain is built from TRBV29-1 and TRBJ2-3; D unclear. V lost 0 bases and J 2 bases, leaving 6 bases between the germline ends. Germline lookup yields CDR1 SQVTM and CDR2 ANQGSEA. The CDR3 sequence is 13 residues long. The CDR3 DNA follows: TGCAGCGTTGAAGACGGCCACACAGATACGCAGTATTTT. Translated: CSVEDGHTDTQYF.

Regarding this clonotype: One end of the junction is discordant with germline, which a read error may explain. The chain uses TRBV29-1 and TRBJ1-2; possibly TRBD1 for D (5 bases). CDR1 and CDR2 (germline): SQVTM, ANQGSEA. The CDR3 has 12 residues. The CDR3 loop reads CSVRDLNYGCTF. In DNA form, the CDR3 reads TGCAGCGTTAGGGACCTTAACTATGGCTGCACCTTC.

V gene TRBV7-2 combines with J gene TRBJ2-3; D call uncertain. V lost 3 bases and J lost 0, with 7 bases in between. CDR3 length: 14 residues. Per the germline V gene, CDR1 is SGHTA and CDR2 is FQGNSA. As DNA, the CDR3 is TGTGCCAGCAGCTTCACGACAAGCACAGATACGCAGTATTTT. As protein: CASSFTTSTDTQYF.

This clonotype has only a few counts. The CDR3: CASSLRVYGYTF. CDR3 in DNA: TGTGCCAGCAGCTTAAGAGTTTATGGCTACACCTTC. This sequence joins TRBV13 and TRBJ1-2; D unresolved. V shed 2 bases and J shed 5 bases, with 6 bases lying between them. This CDR3 is 12 amino acids long. CDR1 PRHDT and CDR2 FYEKMQ come from the germline V gene (reference sequence).

The V and J genes are TRBV5-1 and TRBJ2-7; D is perhaps TRBD2 (5 bases). Per the germline V gene, CDR1 is SGHRS and CDR2 is YFSETQ. The V end lost 4 bases, the J end lost 2 bases, and 10 bases lay between the germline ends. The CDR3 runs 13 residues. The CDR3 is CASSVEAAYEQYF. The CDR3 DNA reads TGCGCCAGCAGCGTGGAAGCGGCCTACGAGCAGTACTTC.

V is TRBV9 and J is TRBJ2-7; 9 positions agree with TRBD2. The J call could be wrong; TRBJ2-5 is a better fit for the DNA end. This CDR3 region has 13 residues. Germline V gene sequence: CDR1 SGDLS, CDR2 YYNGEE. CDR3 in amino acids: CASSGGGGQTQYF. As DNA, the CDR3 is TGTGCCAGCAGCGGCGGGGGGGGTCAGACCCAGTACTTC.

The chain couples TRBV7-2 to TRBJ2-5; D is perhaps TRBD1 (5 bases). The length of the CDR3 is 14 residues. V lost 5 bases and J 0 bases, leaving 10 bases between the germline ends. The germline CDR1 and CDR2 sequences are SGHTA and FQGNSA. The CDR3 nucleotides read TGTGCCAGCAGCGTGACAGAGAACCAAGAGACCCAGTACTTC. Protein: CASSVTENQETQYF.

On this clonotype: The junction departs from germline at one end; a sequencing error may be responsible. CDR3 DNA sequence: TGTGCCACCAGTGGAACGGGAGGGCCCTATAATGAGCAGTTCTTC. Its protein is CATSGTGGPYNEQFF. This chain joins TRBV24-1 and TRBJ2-1, with 8 bases fitting TRBD2. The germline CDR1 and CDR2 sequences are KGHDR and SFDVKD. The CDR3 is made up of 15 amino acids.

The DNA for the CDR3 is TGTGCCAGCAAAGCCGGTGTCTGCTACGAGCAGTACTTC. It codes for CASKAGVCYEQYF. J is TRBJ2-7 and V is TRBV6-1; D uncertain. This CDR3 has 13 amino acids. CDR1 and CDR2 (germline): MNHNS, SASEGT. Trimming stripped 7 bases from V and 3 bases from J, with 13 bases between.

This chain connects TRBV20-1 to TRBJ2-7; D call uncertain. CDR3 length: 10 residues. The V and J ends lost 3 bases and 10 bases respectively, with 10 bases between them. Germline V gene sequence: CDR1 DFQATT, CDR2 SNEGSKA (reference sequence). Written as DNA, the CDR3 is TGCAGTGCTAGCGTAGAGACTCAGTACTTC. Translation: CSASVETQYF.

This chain connects TRBV5-1 to TRBJ2-7, with 8 bases lining up with TRBD1. Germline-derived CDR1 and CDR2 are SGHRS and YFSETQ. CDR3 length: 16 amino acids. The ends lost 1 base at V and 7 bases at J; junction bases unmatched: 13. The CDR3 DNA sequence: TGCGCCAGCAGCTTGCGGACAGGGTTGGTGGGGAGTGAGCAGTACTTC. Its translation: CASSLRTGLVGSEQYF. Full variable domain (remainder filled in from reference TRBV5-1 and TRBJ2-7): KAGVTQTPRYLIKTRGQQVTLSCSPISGHRSVSWYQQTPGQGLQFLFEYFSETQRNKGNFPGRFSGRQFSNSRSEMNVSTLELGDSALYLCASSLRTGLVGSEQYFGPGTRLTVT.

This clonotype was recorded many times. This clone may be a read error of a much larger clone one base away. The chain couples TRBV5-1 to TRBJ2-1; D is perhaps TRBD1 (7 bases). The CDR3 is 14 residues long. Between the trimmed V and J ends, which lost 4 bases and 8 bases, there was a span of 16 bases. Germline V gene data show CDR1 as SGHRS and CDR2 as YFSETQ. DNA for the CDR3: TGCGCCAGCAGCGGGGGGACAGAGGTAGATGAGCAGTTCTTC. Its translation: CASSGGTEVDEQFF.

This rearrangement joins TRBV7-2 to TRBJ2-7, with D perhaps TRBD1 or TRBD2 (5 bases each). CDR1 is SGHTA, CDR2 FQGNSA, per germline. The CDR3 runs to 12 residues. Trimming cost V 10 bases and J 4 bases, with 14 bases left between them. CDR3 nucleotide sequence: TGTGCCATTGTGGGGGAACGGTACGAGCAGTACTTC. This translates into CAIVGERYEQYF.

The genes are TRBV5-1 and TRBJ2-1; 7 bases line up with TRBD2. Germline V CDR1 and CDR2: SGHRS, YFSETQ. CDR3 length equals 16 residues. Trimming took 0 bases from V and 2 from J; bases not matched to a gene: 5. CDR3 loop: CASSLGTSAPYNEQFF. DNA of the CDR3: TGCGCCAGCAGCTTGGGAACTAGCGCCCCCTACAATGAGCAGTTCTTC.

This clonotype was counted ten times or more. Germline is not matched at one junction end, which may reflect a read error. V is TRBV7-2 and J is TRBJ2-5; possible D gene TRBD2, 6 bases. This CDR3 region has 17 residues. Germline-derived CDR1 and CDR2 are SGHTA and FQGNSA. The CDR3 DNA sequence: TGTGCCAGCAGCTTAGACCCCAAGGGTAGCGGTCGAGAGGCCCAGTACTTC. Its translation is CASSLDPKGSGREAQYF.

The V call is TRBV28, the J call TRBJ1-2; no clear D. V gave up 1 base and J gave up 3 bases, with 18 bases separating them. Germline values: CDR1 MDHEN, CDR2 SYDVKM. The CDR3 is 17 residues long. CDR3 protein: CASSLSGFGNIHYGYTF. In DNA, the CDR3 is TGTGCCAGCAGTTTATCGGGGTTCGGGAATATCCACTATGGCTACACCTTC.

The rearrangement joins TRBV7-9 to TRBJ2-6; D may be TRBD1 (5 bases). The CDR3 totals 16 residues. Germline V gene data show CDR1 as SEHNR and CDR2 as FQNEAQ (reference sequence). Trimming stripped 0 bases from V and 2 bases from J, with 8 bases between. In DNA form, the CDR3 reads TGTGCCAGCAGCTTAGCGCCGACAGCTGGGGCCAACGTCCTGACTTTC. Protein product: CASSLAPTAGANVLTF.

This chain connects TRBV6-5 to TRBJ1-5; 9 bases line up with TRBD1. CDR3 length: 15 amino acids. V dropped 6 bases and J dropped 3; count of bases not matched to a gene: 6. Germline assignment: CDR1 MNHEY and CDR2 SVGAGI. This CDR3 is CASRTGQGDNQPQHF. CDR3 bases: TGTGCCAGCAGGACGGGACAGGGAGACAATCAGCCCCAGCATTTT.

V is TRBV11-1 and J is TRBJ2-7; 10 bases agree with TRBD1. CDR3 size: 14 residues. Germline CDR1 SGHAT, CDR2 FQDESV (reference sequence). The junction had 4 bases not matched to a gene; V was cut back by 6 bases and J by 2 bases. This CDR3 is CASRRTGGTYEQYF. The CDR3 bases are TGTGCCAGCAGACGGACAGGGGGGACCTACGAGCAGTACTTC.

The chain couples TRBV4-3 to TRBJ1-4; D call uncertain. Per the germline V gene, CDR1 is LGHNA and CDR2 is YSLEER. Trimming pared 4 bases from V and 0 bases from J, leaving 15 bases between. This CDR3 has 17 amino acids. The CDR3 region has the DNA TGCGCCAGCAGCCGGACCCCCTATCCTGCAACTAATGAAAAACTGTTTTTT. The encoded protein is CASSRTPYPATNEKLFF.

The chain recombines TRBV6-1 with TRBJ2-7; TRBD1 agrees at 7 bases. From germline, CDR1 is MNHNS and CDR2 SASEGT. CDR3 length: 14 residues. Trimming took 7 bases from V and 0 from J; bases not matched to a gene: 6. CDR3 loop: CASMTTGNSYEQYF. The CDR3 nucleotides are TGTGCCAGCATGACGACAGGGAACTCCTACGAGCAGTACTTC.